This T cell receptor (beta chain) was captured by sequencing in a study of T cells in Graves' hyperthyroidism and ophthalmopathy. Whole-study context: Peripheral blood was acquired at first diagnosis, ahead of any therapy whatsoever.

At least ten counts were recorded for this clonotype. Uncontrolled infection, other autoimmune disease, pregnancy or lactation excluded patients. Clinical symptoms, serum thyroxine and TRAb, thyroid ultrasound and orbital computed tomography were used for the diagnoses. From RNA transcripts, TCR beta CDR3 regions were amplified. A set of HTBI primers served as the primers for a first-round RT-PCR of the TCR CDR3. A single record per CDR3 protein comes from TCRdb applying MiXCR to the multiplex PCR reads. This sample has about 510,000 distinct CDR3 sequences; 12% to 15% occur once, and the top ten carry around 14%. V was cut by 1 base and J by 8 bases, with 12 bases left in between. The germline CDR1 and CDR2 sequences are KGHSH and LQKENI. The CDR3 contains 14 residues.

The rearrangement uses TRBV18 and TRBJ2-1, with D possibly TRBD1 on 7 matching bases. Sample: blood. The sequence came from a woman in her forties with Graves' hyperthyroidism. As DNA, the CDR3 is TGTGCCAGCTCACCACTCAGGGGGGCGTATGAGCAGTTCTTC. This translates into CASSPLRGAYEQFF.